Below are 20 T cell receptor beta chains sequenced from a single sample in a study of cytomegalovirus exposure and HLA in healthy donors. The PCR ran on 60 Vbeta and 13 Jbeta primers. The repertoire was sequenced with immunoSEQ multiplex PCR; TCRdb's copy has only in-frame clones and lacks some. The repertoire holds about 150,000 clones, about 86% seen once, with more than 4.5% in the top ten. The sample taken for sequencing was PBMCs. The receptors stem from a woman aged 25 to 45 in good health and CMV-seronegative.

This sequence joins TRBV28 and TRBJ2-5; unclear D gene. The CDR3 sequence is 13 residues long. CDR1 and CDR2 (germline): MDHEN, SYDVKM. The germline V and J ends were trimmed by 7 bases and 1 base, with 10 bases remaining between them. The CDR3 bases are TGTGCCAGCAACTGGGCAGCCCAAGAGACCCAGTACTTC. Amino acids: CASNWAAQETQYF.

J is TRBJ2-3 and V is TRBV7-8; a possible D gene is TRBD1 (5 bases). The length of the CDR3 is 15 residues. With 1 base removed from V and 5 bases from J, the gap between germline ends came to 13 bases. Looked up from germline, CDR1 is SGHVS and CDR2 is FQNEAQ. Here the CDR3 reads CASSLGEGVGDTQYF. CDR3 coding DNA: TGTGCCAGCAGCTTAGGGGAAGGGGTGGGAGATACGCAGTATTTT. Based on the CDR3 plus reference TRBV7-8 and TRBJ2-3, the full variable domain is GAGVSQSPRYKVAKRGQDVALRCDPISGHVSLFWYQQALGQGPEFLTYFQNEAQLDKSGLPSDRFFAERPEGSVSTLKIQRTQQEDSAVYLCASSLGEGVGDTQYFGPGTRLTVL.

This clone was seen only once. The chain uses TRBV25-1 and TRBJ2-5; a possible D gene is TRBD2 (5 bases). The CDR3 consists of 15 residues. Looked up from germline, CDR1 is MGHDK and CDR2 is SYGVNS. V was clipped by 3 bases and J by 0 bases, with 11 bases between them. In nucleotides, the CDR3 is TGTGCCAGCAGTGATGAGAGGGAGTACCAAGAGACCCAGTACTTC. As protein: CASSDEREYQETQYF.

The chain is built from TRBV28 and TRBJ2-7, with 7 bases identical to TRBD1. The CDR3 runs to 14 residues. Germline loops: CDR1 MDHEN, CDR2 SYDVKM. Unmatched junction bases numbered 7, after V lost 5 bases and J lost 3 bases. As DNA, the CDR3 is TGTGCCAGCAGTGGACAGGCCCCCCTCTACGAGCAGTACTTC. Its translation is CASSGQAPLYEQYF.

This clone occurred once. CDR3 sequence reads: CATSSRGLEQYF. The CDR3 DNA reads as TGTGCCACTTCTTCGCGGGGTCTCGAGCAGTACTTC. The chain joins TRBV10-3 to TRBJ2-7, with D maybe TRBD2 (6 bases). Trimming took 10 bases from V and 6 from J, leaving 16 bases between them. Germline V gene lookup returns CDR1 ENHRY and CDR2 SYGVKD. The CDR3 consists of 12 residues.

CDR3 sequence reads: CATSRADGRYDYGYTF. The CDR3 DNA reads TGTGCCACCAGCAGAGCGGACGGGAGGTACGACTATGGCTACACCTTC. The rearrangement uses TRBV15 and TRBJ1-2; D gene uncertain. The germline V gene has CDR1 LNHNV and CDR2 YYDKDF (reference sequence). The V and J ends lost 1 base and 3 bases respectively, with 15 bases between them. This CDR3 has 16 amino acids.

CDR3 protein: CASRQGVVETQYF. CDR3 nucleotide sequence: TGTGCCAGCAGGCAGGGGGTCGTGGAGACCCAGTACTTC. This chain joins TRBV2 and TRBJ2-5; 7 bases match TRBD1. V lost 6 bases and J lost 5; bases outside the gene matches: 6. Germline CDR1 is SNHLY and CDR2 is FYNNEI. This CDR3 is built from 13 residues.

This chain links TRBV27 with TRBJ2-1; 9 nucleotides line up with TRBD2. V shed 5 bases and J 9 bases; nucleotides not matched to a gene: 17. The CDR3 spans 17 residues. Germline values: CDR1 MNHEY, CDR2 SMNVEV (reference sequence). CDR3 residues: CASSPEVGGRALSEQFF. The DNA for the CDR3 is TGTGCCAGCAGTCCTGAAGTCGGCGGGAGGGCCTTAAGTGAGCAGTTCTTC.

In this sample, this clone turned up once. V is TRBV5-5 and J is TRBJ2-1; D is unclear. Per the germline V gene, CDR1 is SGHKS and CDR2 is YYEKEE (reference sequence). V shed 5 bases and J shed 6 bases, with 6 bases lying between them. The CDR3 is made up of 11 amino acids. CDR3 protein: CASRRPNEQFF. The CDR3 DNA reads TGTGCCAGCAGGCGCCCCAATGAGCAGTTCTTC.

The count of this clone is one. The chain has TRBV4-1 and TRBJ2-3; perhaps TRBD2 as D (5 bases). The CDR3 has 15 residues. Per germline, CDR1 MGHRA and CDR2 YSYEKL. The V end lost 6 bases, the J end lost 0 bases, and 13 bases lay between the germline ends. CDR3 region: CASSHIRTSTDTQYF. As DNA, the CDR3 is TGCGCCAGCAGTCATATCCGGACTAGCACAGATACGCAGTATTTT.

The CDR3, as DNA: TGTGCCAGCAGTTTCTTAACAAATTTAGGCGGGCCTTCCGAGCAGTACTTC. It is translated as CASSFLTNLGGPSEQYF. This chain joins TRBV27 and TRBJ2-7, with a weak D call TRBD2 (5 bases). This CDR3 is built from 17 residues. Trimming took off 3 bases at V and 6 bases at J, with 24 bases between the two ends. The V gene's germline CDR1 is MNHEY and CDR2 SMNVEV (reference sequence).

The chain has TRBV7-2 and TRBJ2-1; no definite D call. CDR1 and CDR2 (germline): SGHTA, FQGNSA. The CDR3 is 15 amino acids. V was shortened by 2 bases and J by 4 bases, with 12 bases between the two germline ends. The CDR3 is CASSLTVDGYNEQFF. The CDR3 DNA reads TGTGCCAGCAGCTTAACAGTGGATGGTTACAATGAGCAGTTCTTC.

The rearrangement joins TRBV27 to TRBJ2-7; 13 bases map to TRBD2. The ends lost 1 base at V and 5 bases at J; junction bases unmatched: 5. Germline-derived CDR1 and CDR2 are MNHEY and SMNVEV (reference sequence). This CDR3 comprises 16 residues. The CDR3 is CASSLLLAGGPHEQYF. CDR3 in DNA: TGTGCCAGCAGTTTATTACTAGCGGGAGGGCCCCACGAGCAGTACTTC.

V is TRBV9 and J is TRBJ1-1, with D possibly being TRBD1 (6 bases). The V gene lost 0 bases and the J gene lost 7 bases, with 13 bases spanning the gap. CDR3 size: 14 residues. In germline, CDR1 is SGDLS, CDR2 YYNGEE. CDR3 in amino acids: CASSVGGTKSEAFF. The DNA for the CDR3 is TGTGCCAGCAGCGTAGGTGGGACAAAAAGTGAAGCTTTCTTT. Combining the CDR3 with reference TRBV9 and TRBJ1-1 gives the whole variable domain DSGVTQTPKHLITATGQRVTLRCSPRSGDLSVYWYQQSLDQGLQFLIQYYNGEERAKGNILERFSAQQFPDLHSELNLSSLELGDSALYFCASSVGGTKSEAFFGQGTRLTVV.

The chain has TRBV7-9 and TRBJ1-6, with TRBD1 identical over 8 bases. V shed 4 bases and J 8 bases; nucleotides not matched to a gene: 4. The CDR3 is 14 amino acids. Per germline, CDR1 SEHNR and CDR2 FQNEAQ (reference sequence). CDR3 in amino acids: CASSSGQGHSPLHF. In DNA, the CDR3 is TGTGCCAGCAGCTCTGGACAGGGACATTCACCCCTCCACTTT. The variable domain in full, with the rest retrieved from reference TRBV7-9 and TRBJ1-6, is DTGVSQNPRHKITKRGQNVTFRCDPISEHNRLYWYRQTLGQGPEFLTYFQNEAQLEKSRLLSDRFSAERPKGSFSTLEIQRTEQGDSAMYLCASSSGQGHSPLHFGNGTRLTVT.

CDR3 sequence (DNA): TGTGCCAGCAGCTTAGCCGTTTACGAGCAGTACTTC. Translating it yields CASSLAVYEQYF. The rearrangement uses TRBV7-8 and TRBJ2-7; D unclear. The CDR3 loop spans 12 amino acids. From germline, CDR1 is SGHVS and CDR2 FQNEAQ. The V gene lost 0 bases and the J gene lost 4 bases, with 4 bases spanning the gap.

The chain joins TRBV28 to TRBJ2-7; 7 bases fit TRBD2. Per germline, CDR1 MDHEN and CDR2 SYDVKM. Trimming took 4 bases from V and 2 from J; bases not matched to a gene: 11. CDR3 length: 16 residues. The CDR3 DNA sequence: TGTGCCAGCAGTTCCGGTGGAACTAGCGTTACCTACGAGCAGTACTTC. This gives the protein CASSSGGTSVTYEQYF.

The chain recombines TRBV7-2 with TRBJ2-7; TRBD1 might be the D (6 bases). This CDR3 is 13 amino acids long. The V end lost 8 bases, the J end lost 6 bases, and 17 bases lay between the germline ends. Germline CDR1 SGHTA, CDR2 FQGNSA. CDR3 sequence (DNA): TGTGCCAGCCGATTCACACCAGGGGTCGAGCAGTACTTC. Translating it yields CASRFTPGVEQYF.

The J gene is TRBJ2-1, the V gene TRBV11-1, with 9 nucleotides matching TRBD1. CDR3 length equals 15 residues. Trimming took 1 base from V and 5 from J; bases not matched to a gene: 3. Germline-derived CDR1 and CDR2 are SGHAT and FQDESV (reference sequence). CDR3 in DNA: TGTGCCAGCAGCTTAGGGGACAGGGTGCACAATGAGCAGTTCTTC. Amino acid sequence: CASSLGDRVHNEQFF.

This clone was seen a handful of times. V usage is TRBV6-4 and J usage is TRBJ2-1, with TRBD1 matching over 9 bases. The CDR3 has 14 amino acids. Germline V CDR1 and CDR2: MRHNA, SNTAGT. V was pared by 2 bases and J by 7 bases, with 3 bases of the junction left unmatched. CDR3 sequence reads: CASSDTTGGNEQFF. The CDR3 DNA reads as TGTGCCAGCAGTGACACGACAGGGGGGAATGAGCAGTTCTTC.